This paragraph covers one T cell receptor (beta chain) sequence. The entry originates in a study of blood T cell repertoires in COVID-19. The CDR3 extends over 15 amino acids. The germline CDR1 and CDR2 sequences are SGHAT and FQNNGV. Trimming shortened V by 1 base and J by 0 bases, and 8 bases separated the two germline ends. The assay was immunoSEQ multiplex PCR, and TCRdb's table has in-frame clones only and misses some. The sample shows about 250,000 clones, approximately 89% of them seen only once. The specimen was peripheral blood. The chain links TRBV11-2 to TRBJ2-3; D is undetermined. The TCR originated in a woman between 40 and 55 years old who had recovered from COVID-19. CDR3 sequence reads: CASSLAYSSTDTQYF. DNA for the CDR3: TGTGCCAGCAGCTTAGCTTACTCGAGCACAGATACGCAGTATTTT.